Listed below are T cell receptor beta chains from one sample, sequenced in a study of human CD8 memory T cell subsets. One entry per CDR3 protein, without DNA, is what TCRdb gives after re-calling the 5' RACE reads. In total, the table holds 5,500 to 7,000 distinct CDR3 sequences. The sample comprised CD8+ T cells from PBMCs. The receptors originated from a human donor in good health. Both conserved end residues are part of each CDR3. Clone size is given for some rows only: seen once, a few or many times, or a class if the clone is expanded.

abundance,len,v_gene,j_gene,CDR3aa
medium-sized,15,TRBV7-8,TRBJ2-7,CASSLFPGPSYEQYF
medium-sized,12,TRBV28,TRBJ2-3,CASTPARGAQYF
medium-sized,12,TRBV12-5,TRBJ2-7,CASRDSPYEQYF
NA,16,TRBV27,TRBJ2-1,CASRRQGEPSYNEQFF
medium-sized,16,TRBV12-3/TRBV12-4,TRBJ2-7,CASSFPGRSATYEQYF
NA,13,TRBV9,TRBJ2-1,CASSVAAYEEQFF
NA,14,TRBV28,TRBJ2-7,CASSFRGSRYEQYF
NA,14,TRBV7-9,TRBJ2-2,CASSPRGMAGELFF
NA,13,TRBV10-3,TRBJ2-1,CAISAGEAIEQFF
NA,17,TRBV2,TRBJ2-1,CASSKQDVAGVNHEQFF
NA,13,TRBV5-5,TRBJ2-1,CASSFHRVSEQFF
medium-sized,16,TRBV5-1,TRBJ1-6,CASSLRYRDNNSPLHF
large,16,TRBV29-1,TRBJ1-5,CSVERGRARGNQPQHF
NA,16,TRBV28,TRBJ1-1,CASSIPYWGTGTEAFF
medium-sized,16,TRBV7-9,TRBJ1-2,CASSSALQGDSYGYTF
medium-sized,14,TRBV5-5,TRBJ2-5,CASSLEWTGDAQYF
NA,16,TRBV28,TRBJ2-1,CASSPTGTSVYNEQFF
NA,15,TRBV28,TRBJ2-1,CASSYRGLAGGEQFF
medium-sized,12,TRBV20-1,TRBJ2-1,CSARELGSEQFF
NA,17,TRBV7-3,TRBJ2-5,CASSPGGTRGWGETQYF
NA,14,TRBV24-1,TRBJ2-2,CATSGPLANGELFF
NA,14,TRBV29-1,TRBJ2-1,CSVEVMTGGEEQFF
medium-sized,14,TRBV14,TRBJ2-7,CASSLWTGGYEQYF